The source of this T cell receptor beta chain is a study of cytomegalovirus exposure and HLA in healthy donors. The sample holds a few counts of this clone. Its antigen remains unknown. The CDR3 is made up of 15 amino acids. Germline V gene sequence: CDR1 SGHVS, CDR2 FNYEAQ. V was clipped by 4 bases and J by 3 bases; unmatched bases: 5. Broader study findings: Common viral pathogens were later found to be apparently linked to several of the most significant clusters. About 87% or about 30% of the time was how often most TCR beta V segments were productive, according to an earlier analysis.

Primers for the PCR totalled 60 Vbeta and 13 Jbeta. Profiled with immunoSEQ multiplex PCR; TCRdb holds only in-frame clones, not every one. Of about 110,000 clones in the sample, 74% are singletons; the top ten hold around 2.5%. V usage is TRBV7-6 and J usage is TRBJ2-7, with TRBD2 matching 11 bases. The specimen sequenced was PBMCs. The receptor was isolated from a man in his fifties or sixties in good health and CMV-seropositive. CDR3: CASSSVAGGSYEQYF. The CDR3 DNA is TGTGCCAGCAGCTCCGTAGCGGGGGGGAGCTACGAGCAGTACTTC.